A single sample gave rise to the 21 T cell receptor beta chains below, sequenced in a study of blood T cell repertoires in COVID-19. Clones were sequenced by immunoSEQ multiplex PCR, and TCRdb holds only the in-frame ones, with some missing. The sample records about 150,000 clones, about 80% being singletons. Specimen: peripheral blood. The source of these receptors is a woman aged 55 to 70 with COVID-19, enrolled during active disease.

The CDR3: CSAVGQGNYGYTF. In DNA, the CDR3 is TGCAGCGCCGTAGGGCAGGGGAACTATGGCTACACCTTC. The rearrangement joins TRBV29-1 to TRBJ1-2, with a possible D match to TRBD1 (6 bases). The germline V and J ends were trimmed by 7 bases and 2 bases, with 14 bases remaining between them. This CDR3 is 13 amino acids long. Per the germline V gene, CDR1 is SQVTM and CDR2 is ANQGSEA. Based on the CDR3 plus reference TRBV29-1 and TRBJ1-2, the full variable domain is SAVISQKPSRDICQRGTSLTIQCQVDSQVTMMFWYRQQPGQSLTLIATANQGSEATYESGFVIDKFPISRPNLTFSTLTVSNMSPEDSSIYLCSAVGQGNYGYTFGSGTRLTVV.

The rearrangement links TRBV5-1 to TRBJ1-1; D remains ambiguous. Trimming pared 0 bases from V and 3 bases from J, leaving 15 bases between. CDR3 length: 16 amino acids. Germline V CDR1 and CDR2: SGHRS, YFSETQ. CDR3 in DNA: TGCGCCAGCAGCTTGGGCGTGGGGTACGGGGACACTGAAGCTTTCTTT. It codes for CASSLGVGYGDTEAFF.

This chain uses TRBV7-9 with TRBJ1-6, with D unclear. This CDR3 spans 15 amino acids. In germline, CDR1 is SEHNR, CDR2 FQNEAQ (reference sequence). V lost 5 bases and J lost 5, with 13 bases in between. CDR3 sequence (DNA): TGTGCCAGCAGCCAATACCGGGAAAATAATTCACCCCTCCACTTT. Translated: CASSQYRENNSPLHF.

The J gene is TRBJ1-2, the V gene TRBV4-2, with D possibly being TRBD1 (6 bases). V was cut by 0 bases and J by 8 bases, with 13 bases left in between. This CDR3 is 14 amino acids long. Germline assignment: CDR1 LGHNA and CDR2 YNFKEQ. The CDR3 sequence: CASSQERSGEGYTF. The CDR3 DNA reads TGTGCCAGCAGCCAAGAGCGGTCAGGGGAGGGCTACACCTTC.

The chain combines TRBV5-1 with TRBJ1-4; TRBD1 matches at 8 bases. V dropped 8 bases and J dropped 2; count of bases not matched to a gene: 2. Germline CDR1 and CDR2: SGHRS and YFSETQ. The CDR3 is 13 residues long. CDR3 sequence: CASRQGTNEKLFF. The CDR3 nucleotides read TGCGCCAGTAGACAGGGGACTAATGAAAAACTGTTTTTT. Together with reference TRBV5-1 and TRBJ1-4, the CDR3 gives the full variable domain: KAGVTQTPRYLIKTRGQQVTLSCSPISGHRSVSWYQQTPGQGLQFLFEYFSETQRNKGNFPGRFSGRQFSNSRSEMNVSTLELGDSALYLCASRQGTNEKLFFGSGTQLSVL.

The V and J genes are TRBV19 and TRBJ2-2; 10 nucleotides line up with TRBD1. CDR3 size: 15 residues. Germline lookup yields CDR1 LNHDA and CDR2 SQIVND (reference sequence). Trimming cost V 5 bases and J 5 bases; bases outside gene matches: 5. In DNA, the CDR3 is TGTGCCAGTAGTCCGACAGGGGGCCGAACCGGGGAGCTGTTTTTT. This sequence encodes CASSPTGGRTGELFF.

This clone was found a few times. This chain uses TRBV11-2 with TRBJ1-5; D remains unclear. Per germline, CDR1 SGHAT and CDR2 FQNNGV. The V gene lost 0 bases and the J gene lost 4 bases, with 4 bases spanning the gap. The CDR3 consists of 13 residues. The DNA for the CDR3 is TGTGCCAGCAGCTTAGAACAGAATCAGCCCCAGCATTTT. As protein: CASSLEQNQPQHF.

The CDR3 loop is CASTEAQTGIHYGYTF. The CDR3 coding sequence is TGTGCCAGCACCGAAGCCCAAACAGGGATCCACTATGGCTACACCTTC. The V and J genes are TRBV7-8 and TRBJ1-2, with D perhaps TRBD1 (6 bases). This CDR3 comprises 16 residues. Trimming took 7 bases from V and 3 from J, leaving 21 bases between them. Germline-derived CDR1 and CDR2 are SGHVS and FQNEAQ. The variable domain in full, with the rest retrieved from reference TRBV7-8 and TRBJ1-2, is GAGVSQSPRYKVAKRGQDVALRCDPISGHVSLFWYQQALGQGPEFLTYFQNEAQLDKSGLPSDRFFAERPEGSVSTLKIQRTQQEDSAVYLCASTEAQTGIHYGYTFGSGTRLTVV.

The chain uses TRBV10-3 and TRBJ2-6; 9 bases align to TRBD1. This CDR3 comprises 15 residues. Germline CDR1 is ENHRY and CDR2 is SYGVKD. V shed 9 bases, J shed 1 base, and the junction held 4 bases outside the gene matches. CDR3 nucleotides: TGTGCCATTGGGACAGGGCTTTCTGGGGCCAACGTCCTGACTTTC. Translated, it gives CAIGTGLSGANVLTF.

V usage is TRBV14 and J usage is TRBJ2-5; weak D call: TRBD1 (6 bases). V was shortened by 1 base and J by 6 bases, with 12 bases between the two germline ends. Germline V CDR1 and CDR2: SGHDN, FVKESK. The CDR3 is 14 amino acids. The CDR3 DNA reads TGTGCCAGCAGCCAAGGGGGGCCGGAACAGACCCAGTACTTC. As protein: CASSQGGPEQTQYF. Variable domain in full (rest from reference TRBV14 and TRBJ2-5): EAGVTQFPSHSVIEKGQTVTLRCDPISGHDNLYWYRRVMGKEIKFLLHFVKESKQDESGMPNNRFLAERTGGTYSTLKVQPAELEDSGVYFCASSQGGPEQTQYFGPGTRLLVL.

The rearrangement joins TRBV12-5 to TRBJ1-5, with D perhaps TRBD1 (6 bases). Germline CDR1 is LGHNT and CDR2 is FRNRAP. The CDR3 loop spans 15 amino acids. V gave up 5 bases and J gave up 6 bases, with 17 bases separating them. The CDR3 reads CASGPGAGGRQPQHF. DNA for the CDR3: TGTGCTAGTGGTCCTGGGGCGGGGGGCCGTCAGCCCCAGCATTTT.

The chain recombines TRBV27 with TRBJ2-1, with D possibly matching TRBD1 (5 bases). This CDR3 spans 15 amino acids. The V gene's germline CDR1 is MNHEY and CDR2 SMNVEV (reference sequence). Trimming took off 4 bases at V and 3 bases at J, with 13 bases between the two ends. The CDR3 DNA reads TGTGCCAGCAGTTCGCCCAGGGTCTACTACAATGAGCAGTTCTTC. Amino acids: CASSSPRVYYNEQFF.

The rearrangement uses TRBV18 and TRBJ2-1, with D tentatively TRBD2 (7 bases). Trimming removed 3 bases at V and 5 bases at J, with 17 bases between. Germline lookup yields CDR1 KGHSH and CDR2 LQKENI. This CDR3 is built from 16 residues. In nucleotides, the CDR3 is TGTGCCAGCTCACCGATTCGGGGGGCGGGGAACAATGAGCAGTTCTTC. Its translation is CASSPIRGAGNNEQFF.

The chain uses TRBV7-3 and TRBJ1-1; the D is unclear. The length of the CDR3 is 14 residues. Germline CDR1 is SGHTA and CDR2 is FQGTGA. The V gene lost 3 bases and the J gene lost 0 bases, with 8 bases spanning the gap. CDR3 sequence reads: CASSLGPLNTEAFF. Here the CDR3 DNA reads TGTGCCAGCAGCTTGGGCCCCCTGAACACTGAAGCTTTCTTT.

The gene calls are TRBV10-3 and TRBJ1-6; possible D gene TRBD1, 6 bases. The CDR3 runs 15 residues. Germline CDR1 reads ENHRY; CDR2 reads SYGVKD. With 10 bases removed from V and 10 bases from J, the gap between germline ends came to 23 bases. CDR3 protein: CATTVGGLTWSPLHF. The CDR3 bases are TGTGCCACCACTGTTGGGGGCCTGACCTGGTCACCCCTCCACTTT.

The rearrangement joins TRBV6-6 to TRBJ1-2; no definite D call. The germline CDR1 and CDR2 sequences are MNHNY and SVGAGI (reference sequence). The CDR3 sequence is 11 residues long. The V end was cut by 8 bases, the J end by 1 base, with 5 bases between. CDR3 in DNA: TGTGCCAGCGGAGTTAACTATGGCTACACCTTC. Translation: CASGVNYGYTF.

This clone has only a few counts. V and J are TRBV24-1 and TRBJ1-5; TRBD1 aligns across 8 bases. Germline V gene lookup returns CDR1 KGHDR and CDR2 SFDVKD. CDR3 size: 13 residues. V lost 9 bases to trimming and J lost 5 bases; unmatched junction nucleotides: 5. The CDR3 reads CATGTGSDQPQHF. The CDR3 nucleotides are TGTGCCACCGGGACAGGCTCAGATCAGCCCCAGCATTTT.

CDR3 nucleotides: TGTGCCAGCAGCTTGTCTGCGGGAGTCGTAGATACGCAGTATTTT. This codes for CASSLSAGVVDTQYF. This chain joins TRBV5-6 and TRBJ2-3; TRBD2 matches 7 bases. With V trimmed by 1 base and J by 5 bases, 7 bases remained unmatched. CDR3 size: 15 residues. CDR1 SGHDT and CDR2 YYEEEE come from the germline V gene.

This chain joins TRBV5-1 and TRBJ1-2; tentatively, D is TRBD1 (5 bases). CDR3 length: 15 amino acids. From germline, CDR1 is SGHRS and CDR2 YFSETQ. Trimming removed 0 bases at V and 2 bases at J, with 11 bases between. The CDR3 region has the DNA TGCGCCAGCAGCTTGGGCAGGGCAGAAAACTATGGCTACACCTTC. Its translation: CASSLGRAENYGYTF.

The genes are TRBV4-2 and TRBJ2-5; 8 bases align to TRBD1. Germline CDR1 reads LGHNA; CDR2 reads YNFKEQ. The CDR3 covers 15 residues. Germline trimming cut 4 bases from V and 0 bases from J; bases unmatched to any gene: 4. DNA of the CDR3: TGTGCCAGCAGCCCGACAGGGGAGTACCAAGAGACCCAGTACTTC. Its translation is CASSPTGEYQETQYF.

The chain uses TRBV12-5 and TRBJ1-5; tentative D call: TRBD1 (5 bases). CDR1 LGHNT and CDR2 FRNRAP come from the germline V gene. The CDR3 is 14 amino acids. V was cut by 9 bases and J by 3 bases, with 15 bases left in between. The chain's CDR3 is CASRDFEVNQPQHF. In nucleotides, the CDR3 is TGTGCTAGCCGGGACTTCGAAGTCAATCAGCCCCAGCATTTT.